Listed below are T cell receptor beta chains from one sample, sequenced in a study of beta chain features in type 1 diabetes. Using immunoSEQ multiplex PCR, the repertoire was profiled, and TCRdb retains in-frame clones only, with some absent. This repertoire shows 200,000 to 250,000 clones, about 14% found once; its top ten account for roughly 0.02%. Sample: naive CD4+ T cells from blood. The receptors here all came from a man younger than 40 with type 1 diabetes. Each CDR3 is given with its conserved first and last residue. A D gene is named only where the DNA matches it firmly. Part of the rows lack a size; the others show once, few, many or a class for expanded clones.

>TRBJ2-5|TRBV29-1|NA|NA|12
TGCAGCGTTGTCCTCCCCCAAGAGACCCAGTACTTC
CSVVLPQETQYF
>TRBJ2-2|TRBV18|few|TRBD2|15
TGTGCCAGCTCACCAGGACTAGCTAGCACCGGGGAGCTGTTTTTT
CASSPGLASTGELFF
>TRBJ1-1|TRBV7-2|few|NA|13
TGTGCCAGCAGCTCTCAGGAGGACACTGAAGCTTTCTTT
CASSSQEDTEAFF
>TRBJ2-1|TRBV27|NA|NA|16
TGTGCCAGCAGTCGCGGGGGCGGAAGCTCCTACAATGAGCAGTTCTTC
CASSRGGGSSYNEQFF
>TRBJ1-5|TRBV27|few|NA|13
TGTGCCAGCAGCATCGAGAGCAATCAGCCCCAGCATTTT
CASSIESNQPQHF
>TRBJ1-1|TRBV5-1|few|NA|14
TGCGCCAGCAGCCCCAAACCGGACATGACTGAAGCTTTCTTT
CASSPKPDMTEAFF
>TRBJ2-5|TRBV2|few|NA|14
TGTGCCAGCAGTGAGCAGGGGCCTCAAGAGACCCAGTACTTC
CASSEQGPQETQYF
>TRBJ1-2|TRBV5-8|NA|TRBD1|14
TGTGCCAGCAGCTTGGGACAGGGGGACTATGGCTACACCTTC
CASSLGQGDYGYTF
>TRBJ2-7|TRBV7-2|many|NA|12
TGTGCCAGCAGCGGGGAGTGGGGAGAGCAGTACTTC
CASSGEWGEQYF
>TRBJ2-3|TRBV27|NA|TRBD1|17
TGTGCCAGCAGTTTAGTAAGGGGACAGCGCCGCACAGATACGCAGTATTTT
CASSLVRGQRRTDTQYF
>TRBJ1-5|TRBV19|NA|NA|13
TGTGCCAGTAGTCTGGCAGTCAATCAGCCCCAGCATTTT
CASSLAVNQPQHF
>TRBJ2-7|TRBV11-2|NA|NA|13
TGTGCCAGCAACCTCGCGAGCTCCTACGAGCAGTACTTC
CASNLASSYEQYF
>TRBJ2-1|TRBV18|few|NA|15
TGTGCCAGCTCACCACGAGACTCGTCCTACAATGAGCAGTTCTTC
CASSPRDSSYNEQFF
>TRBJ2-4|TRBV7-8|few|TRBD2|16
TGTGCCAGCAGCTTAAATATCGGGGCGGGAGGAAACATTCAGTACTTC
CASSLNIGAGGNIQYF
>TRBJ1-6|TRBV5-1|NA|TRBD1|16
TGCGCCAGCAGCCGTACTACAGGGGTGAATAATTCACCCCTCCACTTT
CASSRTTGVNNSPLHF
>TRBJ2-7|TRBV6-5|NA|NA|10
TGTGCCACGGGAGTCTACGAGCAGTACTTC
CATGVYEQYF
>TRBJ2-1|TRBV4-2|NA|TRBD1|16
TGTGCCAGCAGCCAAGAGACAGGGGGTAGGGTCAATGAGCAGTTCTTC
CASSQETGGRVNEQFF
>TRBJ1-2|TRBV27|NA|TRBD1|15
TGTGCCAGCAGTTTGACAGGGGGTCTTAACTATGGCTACACCTTC
CASSLTGGLNYGYTF
>TRBJ1-3|TRBV15|NA|TRBD1|15
TGTGCCACCAGCACCGACAGGGGTTTAGGGAACACCATATATTTT
CATSTDRGLGNTIYF
>TRBJ2-7|TRBV6-1|few|TRBD2|14
TGTGCCAGCAGGGCCGGGACTACAATCTACGAGCAGTACTTC
CASRAGTTIYEQYF
>TRBJ2-3|TRBV30|few|NA|13
TGTGCCTGGAGTCGGGGTGAAGCAGATACGCAGTATTTT
CAWSRGEADTQYF
>TRBJ1-1|TRBV29-1|NA|NA|13
TGCAGCGTTGAAGAGACAGGGAACACTGAAGCTTTCTTT
CSVEETGNTEAFF
>TRBJ2-1|TRBV29-1|few|NA|14
TGCAGCGCCCCGACGGAGTCCTCCTACAATGAGCAGTTCTTC
CSAPTESSYNEQFF
>TRBJ1-4|TRBV27|NA|TRBD1|13
TGTGCCAGCAGTTCAGGGGGACGTGAAAAACTGTTTTTT
CASSSGGREKLFF
>TRBJ2-5|TRBV19|few|NA|13
TGTGCCAGTAGGGACAGCTTCGGAGAGACCCAGTACTTC
CASRDSFGETQYF
>TRBJ2-5|TRBV6-5|NA|TRBD2|15
TGTGCCAGCAGCTTAACTGGCGGGGGGGATGAGACCCAGTACTTC
CASSLTGGGDETQYF
>TRBJ1-5|TRBV18|NA|NA|15
TGTGCCAGCTCACCACGCGAGGCGGGCAATCAGCCCCAGCATTTT
CASSPREAGNQPQHF
>TRBJ2-1|TRBV5-4|few|TRBD2|16
TGTGCCAGCAGCAAGGGGACTAGCGGGAGTGGGAATGAGCAGTTCTTC
CASSKGTSGSGNEQFF
>TRBJ1-1|TRBV28|NA|NA|16
TGTGCCAGCAGTTTATCGACAGGCCTCAGTGGCACTGAAGCTTTCTTT
CASSLSTGLSGTEAFF
>TRBJ2-7|TRBV15|NA|TRBD1|14
TGTGCCACCAGCGGCAACAGGGGAAACTACGAGCAGTACTTC
CATSGNRGNYEQYF
>TRBJ2-1|TRBV7-6|few|NA|16
TGTGCCAGCAGCTTAGGAGGTAGGAACACCTACAATGAGCAGTTCTTC
CASSLGGRNTYNEQFF
>TRBJ1-1|TRBV11-2|few|TRBD1|13
TGTGCCAGCAGCCTAGGACAGGCGGCCGGGGCTTTCTTT
CASSLGQAAGAFF
>TRBJ1-2|TRBV7-8|NA|NA|17
TGTGCCAGCAGCTTAGGGAGAGGGCGGATTCCAAACTATGGCTACACCTTC
CASSLGRGRIPNYGYTF
>TRBJ1-1|TRBV5-8|few|NA|14
TGTGCCAGCAGCTTGGACGGACAGACCCAGGAGGCTTTCTTT
CASSLDGQTQEAFF
>TRBJ1-1|TRBV9|NA|NA|15
TGTGCCAGCAGCTCACTTGGGGGGGGGAACACTGAAGCTTTCTTT
CASSSLGGGNTEAFF
>TRBJ2-5|TRBV18|NA|NA|13
TGTGCCAGCTCACAGACAGTTCAAGAGACCCAGTACTTC
CASSQTVQETQYF
>TRBJ2-5|TRBV25-1|NA|TRBD2|14
TGTGCCAGCACCCCGCGGGGGTCCCAAGAGACCCAGTACTTC
CASTPRGSQETQYF
>TRBJ2-3|TRBV5-6|NA|TRBD2|15
TGTGCCAGCAGCTTGGTTGGCGGGGGAGGAGATACGCAGTATTTT
CASSLVGGGGDTQYF
>TRBJ2-5|TRBV6-6|NA|TRBD1|16
TGTGCCAGCAGTTATCAGGACAGGGGGCTCACAGAGACCCAGTACTTC
CASSYQDRGLTETQYF
>TRBJ2-5|TRBV7-6|few|NA|13
TGTGCCAGCAGCTTTATAGGGGCGGAGACCCAGTACTTC
CASSFIGAETQYF
>TRBJ2-2|TRBV7-9|NA|NA|17
TGTGCCAGCAGCTTAGGGGTTGGGGCCGCGAACACCGGGGAGCTGTTTTTT
CASSLGVGAANTGELFF
>TRBJ1-3|TRBV7-9|few|NA|14
TGTGCCAGCAGTGCACAGGGACCTGGAAACACCATATATTTT
CASSAQGPGNTIYF
>TRBJ1-4|TRBV27|NA|TRBD1|16
TGTGCCAGCAGTTCACTGGACAGGCCAACTAATGAAAAACTGTTTTTT
CASSSLDRPTNEKLFF
>TRBJ2-3|TRBV5-4|NA|TRBD2|17
TGTGCCAGCAGCTTGATGGTAGCGGGGGGACCCACAGATACGCAGTATTTT
CASSLMVAGGPTDTQYF
>TRBJ2-7|TRBV6-5|NA|TRBD2|12
TGTGCCAGCAGTGCGGGAGCCTACGAGCAGTACTTC
CASSAGAYEQYF
>TRBJ2-1|TRBV5-1|NA|TRBD1|16
TGCGCCAGCAGCTTGGGCCCCCGGGACAGTTACAATGAGCAGTTCTTC
CASSLGPRDSYNEQFF
>TRBJ2-5|TRBV30|few|TRBD2|15
TGTGCCTGGAGTATCGGACTAGCGGGGCAAGAGACCCAGTACTTC
CAWSIGLAGQETQYF
>TRBJ1-5|TRBV15|NA|NA|16
TGTGCCACCAGCAGAGATCCACAGGGAAGCAATCAGCCCCAGCATTTT
CATSRDPQGSNQPQHF
>TRBJ2-7|TRBV27|NA|TRBD1|17
TGTGCCAGCAGTTCCCCTCGGACAGGGGATAGGAACTACGAGCAGTACTTC
CASSSPRTGDRNYEQYF
>TRBJ1-2|TRBV11-2|NA|NA|15
TGTGCCAGCAGCCCTCTCCCGGAGCCAACTATGCGCTACACCTTC
CASSPLPEPTMRYTF
>TRBJ2-2|TRBV5-1|NA|TRBD2|16
TGCGCCAGCAGCCCGATCGCTAGCGGGAATACCGGGGAGCTGTTTTTT
CASSPIASGNTGELFF
>TRBJ2-3|TRBV7-9|few|NA|12
TGTGCCAGCGGTCCAGGGACAGATACGCAGTATTTT
CASGPGTDTQYF
>TRBJ2-1|TRBV5-4|NA|TRBD2|15
TGTGCCAGCAGCCGGGGGACTAGCGACTACAATGAGCAGTTCTTC
CASSRGTSDYNEQFF
>TRBJ1-1|TRBV30|many|TRBD1|13
TGTGCCTGGAGAGGACAGGGGAACACTGAAGCTTTCTTT
CAWRGQGNTEAFF